These 12 T cell receptor beta chains share one sample of origin, sequenced in a study of T cells in Graves' hyperthyroidism and ophthalmopathy. RNA transcripts gave rise to amplified TCR beta CDR3 regions. The TCR CDR3 was amplified in a first-round RT-PCR using the HTBI primer set. TCRdb processed the multiplex PCR reads anew with MiXCR; each CDR3 protein has one entry. The table has more than 500,000 distinct CDR3 sequences, over 45% seen once; the top ten hold roughly 45%. Sequenced material: peripheral blood or thyroid tissue (not recorded which). The receptor source for this set is an adult woman with Graves' disease, either hyperthyroidism or ophthalmopathy (not recorded which).

CDR3 DNA sequence: TGTGCCAGCAGCGTAGGGGAAGGGGGCGAGCAGTACTTC. Amino acids: CASSVGEGGEQYF. V gene TRBV9 combines with J gene TRBJ2-7, with TRBD1 as a possible D gene (6 bases). The CDR3 extends over 13 amino acids. V was trimmed by 0 bases and J by 6 bases, leaving 10 bases between them. Per germline, CDR1 SGDLS and CDR2 YYNGEE. Based on the CDR3 plus reference TRBV9 and TRBJ2-7, the full variable domain is DSGVTQTPKHLITATGQRVTLRCSPRSGDLSVYWYQQSLDQGLQFLIQYYNGEERAKGNILERFSAQQFPDLHSELNLSSLELGDSALYFCASSVGEGGEQYFGPGTRLTVT.

This clonotype has ten or more counts. The CDR3: CASSDAGVTDTQYF. The CDR3 nucleotides read TGCGCCAGCAGTGACGCTGGGGTCACAGATACGCAGTATTTT. The chain employs TRBV10-1 and TRBJ2-3; D is ambiguous. The germline gives CDR1 WNHNN, CDR2 SYGVQD (reference sequence). The germline V and J ends were trimmed by 3 bases and 2 bases, with 9 bases remaining between them. CDR3 length: 14 amino acids.

The chain recombines TRBV6-1 with TRBJ1-1; no clear D gene. Trimming took off 6 bases at V and 9 bases at J, with 17 bases between the two ends. This CDR3 comprises 13 residues. Per the germline V gene, CDR1 is MNHNS and CDR2 is SASEGT. The CDR3: CASRLSGINKAFF. DNA for the CDR3: TGTGCCAGCAGGCTATCCGGGATCAACAAAGCTTTCTTT.

This clonotype was recorded many times. This chain's CDR3 is CASSSGTGGTYEQYF. CDR3 nucleotide sequence: TGTGCCAGCAGCTCCGGGACAGGGGGGACCTACGAGCAGTACTTC. The rearrangement joins TRBV13 to TRBJ2-7, with 11 bases identical to TRBD1. The V and J ends lost 4 bases and 2 bases, in that order; junction bases with no gene match: 4. Germline CDR1 is PRHDT and CDR2 is FYEKMQ (reference sequence). CDR3 length equals 15 residues.

The rearrangement uses TRBV7-2 and TRBJ2-5; the D gene is possibly TRBD1 (6 bases). From germline, CDR1 is SGHTA and CDR2 FQGNSA. Trimming shortened V by 1 base and J by 2 bases, and 11 bases separated the two germline ends. This CDR3 has 15 amino acids. For the CDR3, the DNA is TGTGCCAGCAGCTTAGTCACAGGGCCGCAAGAGACCCAGTACTTC. Its translation is CASSLVTGPQETQYF.

This clonotype showed up many times. The gene calls are TRBV3-1 and TRBJ2-5; 12 bases line up with TRBD2. CDR3 length: 13 amino acids. The V segment lost 5 bases and the J segment 7 bases; nucleotides outside the gene matches: 2. Germline CDR1 and CDR2: LGHDT and YNNKEL (reference sequence). CDR3 sequence: CASSMGLAGTQYF. Written as DNA, the CDR3 is TGTGCCAGCAGCATGGGACTAGCGGGGACCCAGTACTTC.

In its sample, this clonotype was seen many times. The chain uses TRBV10-1 and TRBJ2-2, with 10 bases matching TRBD2. The germline V gene has CDR1 WNHNN and CDR2 SYGVQD (reference sequence). The length of the CDR3 is 15 residues. Losses at the gene ends were 5 bases for V and 2 bases for J; bases not matched to a gene: 2. CDR3 sequence: CASSLLAGNTGELFF. The CDR3 DNA follows: TGCGCCAGCAGTCTACTAGCGGGAAACACCGGGGAGCTGTTTTTT.

This clonotype has a count of ten or more. V is TRBV20-1 and J is TRBJ2-7; 9 nucleotides line up with TRBD2. Looked up from germline, CDR1 is DFQATT and CDR2 is SNEGSKA (reference sequence). Unmatched junction bases numbered 5, after V lost 6 bases and J lost 5 bases. The CDR3 length is 12 residues. The CDR3 nucleotides read TGCAGTGCCACCGGGACTAGCCACGAGCAGTACTTC. Its protein product is CSATGTSHEQYF.

This clonotype was seen ten or more times. The chain uses TRBV5-1 and TRBJ1-6, with a tentative D call TRBD1 (6 bases). The germline V gene encodes CDR1 SGHRS and CDR2 YFSETQ. CDR3 size: 14 residues. Trimming left V 4 bases short and J 5 bases short, with 10 bases between. The CDR3 sequence is CASSGGEHNSPLHF. The CDR3 DNA is TGCGCCAGCAGCGGGGGCGAACATAATTCACCCCTCCACTTT.

The rearrangement joins TRBV7-2 to TRBJ2-7, with D possibly being TRBD2 (5 bases). Germline CDR1 reads SGHTA; CDR2 reads FQGNSA. The CDR3 is 14 residues long. V lost 0 bases, J lost 6 bases, and 12 bases lay in between. The CDR3 spells CASSLAGVRGEQYF. CDR3 DNA: TGTGCCAGCAGCTTAGCGGGAGTTCGCGGCGAGCAGTACTTC.

As for this clonotype: At one boundary the junction diverges from the germline segment, which might be a read error. The chain carries TRBV29-1 and TRBJ2-7; 7 nucleotides agree with TRBD1. The CDR3 extends over 14 amino acids. CDR1 and CDR2 from the germline V gene are SQVTM and ANQGSEA. The CDR3 sequence is CSVGPGGTVYEQHF. The DNA of the CDR3 is TGCAGCGTTGGACCAGGGGGAACAGTGTACGAGCAGCACTTC.

This clonotype showed up many times. This chain connects TRBV12-3 or TRBV12-4 to TRBJ2-7; 13 bases fit TRBD2. Trimming at V came to 4 bases and at J to 2 bases, leaving 2 bases not matched to a gene. This CDR3 region has 15 residues. Here the CDR3 DNA reads TGTGCCAGCAGTTCCGGGACTAGCGGGGCCTACGAGCAGTACTTC. It codes for CASSSGTSGAYEQYF.